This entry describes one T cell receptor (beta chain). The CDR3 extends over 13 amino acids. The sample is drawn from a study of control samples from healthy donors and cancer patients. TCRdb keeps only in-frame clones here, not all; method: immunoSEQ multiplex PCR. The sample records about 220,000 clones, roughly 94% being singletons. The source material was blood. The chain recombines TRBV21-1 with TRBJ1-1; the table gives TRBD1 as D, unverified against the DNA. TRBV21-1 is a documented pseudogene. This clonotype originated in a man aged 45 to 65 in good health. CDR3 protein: CASSKLGRPEAFF. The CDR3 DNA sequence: TGTGCCAGCAGCAAATTGGGCAGGCCTGAAGCTTTCTTT.